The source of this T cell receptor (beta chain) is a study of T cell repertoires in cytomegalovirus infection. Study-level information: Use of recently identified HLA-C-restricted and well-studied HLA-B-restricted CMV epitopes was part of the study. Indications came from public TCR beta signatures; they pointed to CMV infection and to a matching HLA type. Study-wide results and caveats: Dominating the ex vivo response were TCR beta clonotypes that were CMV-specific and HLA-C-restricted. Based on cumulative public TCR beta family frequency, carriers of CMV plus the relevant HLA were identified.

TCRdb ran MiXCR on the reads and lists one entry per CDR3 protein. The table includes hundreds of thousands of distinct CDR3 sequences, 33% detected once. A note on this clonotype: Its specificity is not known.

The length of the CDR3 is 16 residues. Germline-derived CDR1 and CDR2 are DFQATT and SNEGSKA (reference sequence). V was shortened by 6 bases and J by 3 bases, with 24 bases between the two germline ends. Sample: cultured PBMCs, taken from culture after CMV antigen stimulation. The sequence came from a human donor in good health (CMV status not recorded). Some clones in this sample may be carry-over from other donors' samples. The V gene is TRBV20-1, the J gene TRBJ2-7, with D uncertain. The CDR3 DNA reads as TGCAGTGCCAGATCCCCCTCCGGCGGTACCATCTACGAGCAGTACTTC. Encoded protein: CSARSPSGGTIYEQYF.